This record looks at one T cell receptor beta chain sequence and its context. Its antigen is still unknown. Other DNA sequences in this sample translate to the same CDR3. The data are from a study of shared clonotypes between healthy human individuals. Study outcomes and limitations: An anticipated effect of sequencing depth on clonotype sharing among donors was recognized.

Spread over ten immunoSEQ deep assay plates, unsorted PBMC DNA underwent sequencing. Measured with immunoSEQ multiplex PCR; TCRdb has only the in-frame clones, and not every one. In the table there are around 440,000 clones, about 74% of which are singletons. The specimen was PBMCs. This TCR came from a woman between 40 and 50 years old in good health. Some clones in this sample may be carry-over from other donors' samples.

The chain's CDR3 is CASSSGSEQFF. CDR3 DNA: TGTGCCAGCAGTAGCGGAAGTGAGCAGTTCTTC. This rearrangement joins TRBV28 to TRBJ2-1, with a tentative D call TRBD2 (5 bases). The V gene's germline CDR1 is MDHEN and CDR2 SYDVKM. Trimming cost V 5 bases and J 9 bases, with 8 bases left between them. This CDR3 contains 11 residues.